This T cell receptor (beta chain) was documented in a study of T cell changes during pregnancy in multiple sclerosis. Measured with immunoSEQ multiplex PCR; TCRdb has only the in-frame clones, and not every one. The sample carries roughly 110,000 clones, more than 80% recorded once. The material was peripheral blood, obtained before pregnancy. This receptor was obtained from a female donor with multiple sclerosis, enrolled in a pregnancy study.

The CDR3 bases are TGTGCCAGCAGGGAGGGGGCCGCGGCATACGAGCAGTACTTC. Translating gives CASREGAAAYEQYF. The chain uses TRBV6-6 and TRBJ2-7; D might be TRBD1 (7 bases). V lost 6 bases and J lost 4, with 16 bases in between. Germline V gives CDR1 MNHNY, CDR2 SVGAGI (reference sequence). This CDR3 spans 14 amino acids.